One sample yielded the 17 T cell receptor beta chains listed below, sequenced in a study of blood T cell repertoires in COVID-19. Generated by immunoSEQ multiplex PCR, the TCRdb table keeps only in-frame clones and is missing some. The top ten clones hold 10% to 12% of a sample with about 140,000 clones, around 86% of them seen once. Sequencing was carried out using PBMCs or T cells enriched from blood (not recorded which). Receptor source: a man aged 55 to 70 who had recovered from COVID-19.

V usage is TRBV7-2 and J usage is TRBJ2-5; D unclear. The ends were cut back, 4 bases at V and 4 bases at J, with 7 bases in the middle. CDR1 and CDR2 from the germline V gene are SGHTA and FQGNSA. This CDR3 region has 12 residues. CDR3 region: CASSSQLETQYF. In nucleotides, the CDR3 is TGTGCCAGCAGCTCCCAGTTAGAGACCCAGTACTTC.

The J gene is TRBJ2-7, the V gene TRBV27, with 8 bases identical to TRBD1. CDR3 size: 14 residues. Germline values: CDR1 MNHEY, CDR2 SMNVEV (reference sequence). The junction had 5 bases not matched to a gene; V was cut back by 5 bases and J by 2 bases. CDR3 sequence (DNA): TGTGCCAGCAGTCTAGGACAGGGCACCTACGAGCAGTACTTC. Amino acids: CASSLGQGTYEQYF.

V gene TRBV11-2 combines with J gene TRBJ2-1; 8 bases line up with TRBD2. The CDR3 sequence is 18 residues long. J gave up 0 bases and V 3 bases, and 10 bases lay outside the gene matches. The germline V gene encodes CDR1 SGHAT and CDR2 FQNNGV. The DNA of the CDR3 is TGTGCCAGCAGCTTCCAGATTAGCGGGGCCAACTCCTACAATGAGCAGTTCTTC. Translated: CASSFQISGANSYNEQFF.

The genes are TRBV6-5 and TRBJ1-5, with D possibly matching TRBD1 (5 bases). V lost 5 bases to trimming and J lost 1 base, with 12 bases between them. Germline V gene data show CDR1 as MNHEY and CDR2 as SVGAGI. The length of the CDR3 is 15 residues. DNA of the CDR3: TGTGCCAGCAGTCAATCGGGGGGAAGCAATCAGCCCCAGCATTTT. As protein: CASSQSGGSNQPQHF.

The chain's CDR3 is CASSARSETQYF. As DNA, the CDR3 is TGTGCCAGCAGCGCCCGGTCGGAGACCCAGTACTTC. V and J are TRBV3-1 (or the pseudogene TRBV3-2) and TRBJ2-5; D call uncertain. This CDR3 contains 12 residues. V lost 5 bases and J lost 5, with 9 bases in between. The germline CDR1 and CDR2 sequences are LGHDT and YNNKEL (reference sequence).

The chain uses TRBV28 and TRBJ1-2; D might be TRBD1 (6 bases). The germline V and J ends were trimmed by 4 bases and 4 bases, with 10 bases remaining between them. CDR1 and CDR2 from the germline V gene are MDHEN and SYDVKM. The CDR3 totals 13 residues. The CDR3 protein is CASSYRAAYGYTF. As DNA, the CDR3 is TGTGCCAGCAGTTACAGGGCGGCCTATGGCTACACCTTC.

This clone was recorded a few times. The chain is built from TRBV2 and TRBJ2-7; no firm D call. The V gene's germline CDR1 is SNHLY and CDR2 FYNNEI. The CDR3 is 13 residues long. Deletions cut 4 bases from V and 2 bases from J, with 9 bases between. CDR3 bases: TGTGCCAGCAGTGTTCTTGGCCCCTACGAGCAGTACTTC. Protein: CASSVLGPYEQYF.

The chain joins TRBV3-1 (or the pseudogene TRBV3-2) to TRBJ1-2; TRBD1 matches 8 bases. Germline V CDR1 and CDR2: LGHDT, YNNKEL (reference sequence). The J segment lost 4 bases and the V segment lost 3 bases, leaving 7 bases of the junction unmatched. This CDR3 spans 15 amino acids. The CDR3 DNA is TGTGCCAGCAGCCACCGTACAGGGGGGAGCTATGGCTACACCTTC. This sequence encodes CASSHRTGGSYGYTF.

This clone has only a few counts. V gene TRBV5-1 combines with J gene TRBJ2-3; 10 bases match TRBD1. This CDR3 has 14 amino acids. CDR1 and CDR2 from the germline V gene are SGHRS and YFSETQ. V was clipped by 7 bases and J by 4 bases; unmatched bases: 6. The CDR3 loop is CASSRDRGSDTQYF. The CDR3, as DNA: TGCGCCAGCTCTCGGGACAGGGGATCAGATACGCAGTATTTT.

This clone has just a few counts. The rearrangement links TRBV7-9 to TRBJ1-2; D remains unclear. CDR1 SEHNR and CDR2 FQNEAQ come from the germline V gene (reference sequence). With 4 bases removed from V and 5 bases from J, the gap between germline ends came to 17 bases. The CDR3 has 15 residues. DNA for the CDR3: TGTGCCAGCAGCTATGACGGACTTCCCTCTTATGGCTACACCTTC. This encodes CASSYDGLPSYGYTF.

This clone showed up just a few times. The rearrangement links TRBV7-8 to TRBJ1-4, with D possibly matching TRBD1 (5 bases). The germline V gene encodes CDR1 SGHVS and CDR2 FQNEAQ. Trimming pared 2 bases from V and 4 bases from J, leaving 11 bases between. The CDR3 length is 15 residues. The CDR3: CASSLTGGSNEKLFF. The CDR3 DNA reads as TGTGCCAGCAGCTTAACCGGGGGGAGTAATGAAAAACTGTTTTTT.

The chain employs TRBV19 and TRBJ2-7, with 9 positions matching TRBD2. Germline CDR1 LNHDA, CDR2 SQIVND (reference sequence). J gave up 4 bases and V 5 bases, and 6 bases lay outside the gene matches. This CDR3 is 14 amino acids long. The CDR3 protein is CASSPRTSVYEQYF. CDR3 DNA: TGTGCCAGTAGTCCTCGGACTAGCGTTTACGAGCAGTACTTC.

The table lists this clone with a few counts. The V gene is TRBV6-5, the J gene TRBJ1-6; TRBD1 is a possible D gene (5 bases). V was pared by 4 bases and J by 7 bases, with 11 bases between. Per germline, CDR1 MNHEY and CDR2 SVGAGI. This CDR3 spans 14 amino acids. The CDR3 loop reads CASSWGRVNSPLHF. CDR3 in DNA: TGTGCCAGCAGTTGGGGGAGGGTAAATTCACCCCTCCACTTT.

The rearrangement links TRBV7-9 to TRBJ1-5; no clear D. There are 14 residues in the CDR3. Germline assignment: CDR1 SEHNR and CDR2 FQNEAQ (reference sequence). V was shortened by 2 bases and J by 5 bases, with 10 bases between the two germline ends. The CDR3 is CASSLSGPYQPQHF. The DNA for the CDR3 is TGTGCCAGCAGCTTATCTGGCCCCTATCAGCCCCAGCATTTT. Drawing the rest from reference TRBV7-9 and TRBJ1-5, the complete variable domain is DTGVSQNPRHKITKRGQNVTFRCDPISEHNRLYWYRQTLGQGPEFLTYFQNEAQLEKSRLLSDRFSAERPKGSFSTLEIQRTEQGDSAMYLCASSLSGPYQPQHFGDGTRLSIL.

The chain links TRBV9 to TRBJ2-7; 7 nucleotides align to TRBD1. CDR1 and CDR2 (germline): SGDLS, YYNGEE. The junction had 5 bases not matched to a gene; V was cut back by 2 bases and J by 6 bases. CDR3 length: 13 amino acids. The CDR3, as DNA: TGTGCCAGCAGCGTCCGGGACAGTGTCGAGCAGTACTTC. Its protein product is CASSVRDSVEQYF.

The table lists this clone with a few counts. V is TRBV19 and J is TRBJ2-6; tentative D call: TRBD1 (5 bases). This CDR3 is 13 amino acids long. V was clipped by 11 bases and J by 1 base, with 9 bases between them. Per the germline V gene, CDR1 is LNHDA and CDR2 is SQIVND (reference sequence). The CDR3 loop is CACRVSGANVLTF. The CDR3 DNA follows: TGTGCCTGCAGGGTATCTGGGGCCAACGTCCTGACTTTC.

This clone was found once. V and J are TRBV7-8 and TRBJ1-2, with D possibly TRBD1 on 5 matching bases. CDR3 length equals 15 residues. Germline values: CDR1 SGHVS, CDR2 FQNEAQ. The V end lost 5 bases, the J end lost 2 bases, and 15 bases lay between the germline ends. CDR3 in amino acids: CASSLQARTNYGYTF. The CDR3 nucleotides are TGTGCCAGCAGCCTACAGGCTCGAACGAACTATGGCTACACCTTC.